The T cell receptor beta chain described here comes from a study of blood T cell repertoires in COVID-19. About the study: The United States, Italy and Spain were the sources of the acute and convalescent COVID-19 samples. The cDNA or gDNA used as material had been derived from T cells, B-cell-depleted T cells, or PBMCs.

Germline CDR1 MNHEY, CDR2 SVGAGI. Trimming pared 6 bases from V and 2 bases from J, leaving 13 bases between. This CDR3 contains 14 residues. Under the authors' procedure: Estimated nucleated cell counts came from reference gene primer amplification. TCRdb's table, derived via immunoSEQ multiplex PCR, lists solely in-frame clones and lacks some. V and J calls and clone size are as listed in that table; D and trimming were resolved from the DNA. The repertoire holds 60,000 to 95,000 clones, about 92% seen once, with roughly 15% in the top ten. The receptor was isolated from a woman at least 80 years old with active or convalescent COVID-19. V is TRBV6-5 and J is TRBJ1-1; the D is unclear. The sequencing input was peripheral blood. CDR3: CASSSRVDNTEAFF. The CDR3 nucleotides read TGTGCCAGCAGCTCCCGGGTTGACAACACTGAAGCTTTCTTT.